This T cell receptor beta chain was recovered during a study of T cells after posttransplantation cyclophosphamide. Findings and limits, study-wide: Later blood repertoires were often dominated by clones from the donor CD8+ memory compartment. Blood and skin or GI T cell repertoires showed limited TRB overlap.

Germline CDR1 reads SGHVS; CDR2 reads FQNEAQ. V lost 5 bases, J lost 2 bases, and 5 bases stayed unmatched. This CDR3 region has 15 residues. Many counts were recorded for this clone. As yet, its antigen is unknown. The protocol was immunoSEQ multiplex PCR, while the TCRdb copy is restricted to in-frame clones and leaves out a portion. Found here are tens of thousands of clones, no singletons; the ten largest cover approximately 4.9%. Sequenced material: PBMCs. This TCR was sampled from a woman in her forties or fifties in good health and a related stem cell transplant donor. The V call is TRBV7-8, the J call TRBJ2-7; 11 bases align to TRBD2. This CDR3 reads CASSPSSGGTYEQYF. The DNA for the CDR3 is TGTGCCAGCAGCCCATCTAGCGGGGGGACCTACGAGCAGTACTTC. Complete variable domain (other parts from reference TRBV7-8 and TRBJ2-7): GAGVSQSPRYKVAKRGQDVALRCDPISGHVSLFWYQQALGQGPEFLTYFQNEAQLDKSGLPSDRFFAERPEGSVSTLKIQRTQQEDSAVYLCASSPSSGGTYEQYFGPGTRLTVT.